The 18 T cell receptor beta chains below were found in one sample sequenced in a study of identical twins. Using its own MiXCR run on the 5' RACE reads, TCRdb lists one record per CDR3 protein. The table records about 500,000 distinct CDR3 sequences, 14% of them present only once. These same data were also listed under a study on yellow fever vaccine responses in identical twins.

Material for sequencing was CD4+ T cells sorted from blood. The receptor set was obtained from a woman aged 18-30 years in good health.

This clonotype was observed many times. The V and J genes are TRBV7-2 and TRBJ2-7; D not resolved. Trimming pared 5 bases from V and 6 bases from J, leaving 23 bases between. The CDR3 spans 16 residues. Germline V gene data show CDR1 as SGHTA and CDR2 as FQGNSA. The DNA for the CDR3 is TGTGCCAGCAGCGTCAGCCAAGGTGTCGGAAGGGTCGAGCAGTACTTC. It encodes CASSVSQGVGRVEQYF.

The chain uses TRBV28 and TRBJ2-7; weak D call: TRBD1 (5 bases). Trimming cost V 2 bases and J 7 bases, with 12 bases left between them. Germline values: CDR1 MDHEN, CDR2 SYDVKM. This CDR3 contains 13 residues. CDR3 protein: CASSLIGQGEQYF. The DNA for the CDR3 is TGTGCCAGCAGTTTAATCGGGCAGGGAGAGCAGTACTTC.

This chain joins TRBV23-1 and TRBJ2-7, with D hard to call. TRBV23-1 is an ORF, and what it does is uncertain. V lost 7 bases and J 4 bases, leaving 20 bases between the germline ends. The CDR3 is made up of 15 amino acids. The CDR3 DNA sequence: TGCGCCAGCAAGGTTATGGATTACCCCTGTTACGAGCAGTACTTC. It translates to CASKVMDYPCYEQYF.

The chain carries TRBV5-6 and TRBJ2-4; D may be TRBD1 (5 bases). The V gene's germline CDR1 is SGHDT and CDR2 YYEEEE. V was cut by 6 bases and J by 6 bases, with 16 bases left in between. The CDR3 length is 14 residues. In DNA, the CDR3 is TGTGCCAGCACCCCCAGGGCTTCGAGAAACATTCAGTACTTC. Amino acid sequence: CASTPRASRNIQYF.

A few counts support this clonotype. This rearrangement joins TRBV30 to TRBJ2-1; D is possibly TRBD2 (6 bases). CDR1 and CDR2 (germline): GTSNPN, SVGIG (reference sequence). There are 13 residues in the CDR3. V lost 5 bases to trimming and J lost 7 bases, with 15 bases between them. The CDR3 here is CAWGRSSTNEQFF. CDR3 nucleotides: TGTGCCTGGGGGAGGTCTAGCACAAATGAGCAGTTCTTC.

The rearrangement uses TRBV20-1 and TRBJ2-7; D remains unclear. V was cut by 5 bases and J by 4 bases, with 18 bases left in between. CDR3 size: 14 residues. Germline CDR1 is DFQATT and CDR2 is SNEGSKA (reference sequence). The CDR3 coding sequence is TGCAGTGCTCCAAAGGCAGGCAGGAGTTACGAGCAGTACTTC. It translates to CSAPKAGRSYEQYF.

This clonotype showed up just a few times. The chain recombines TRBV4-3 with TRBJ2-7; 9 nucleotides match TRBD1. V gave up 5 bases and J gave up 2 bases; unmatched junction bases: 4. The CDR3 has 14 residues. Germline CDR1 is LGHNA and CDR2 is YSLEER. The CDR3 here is CASSTRQGAYEQYF. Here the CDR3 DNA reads TGCGCCAGCAGCACACGACAGGGGGCCTACGAGCAGTACTTC.

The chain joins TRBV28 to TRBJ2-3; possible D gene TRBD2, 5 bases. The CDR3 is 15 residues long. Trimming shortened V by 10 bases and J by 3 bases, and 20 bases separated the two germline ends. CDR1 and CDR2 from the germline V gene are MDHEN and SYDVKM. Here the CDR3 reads CAMSSAVVGTDTQYF. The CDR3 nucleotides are TGTGCCATGTCCTCAGCGGTAGTTGGGACAGATACGCAGTATTTT.

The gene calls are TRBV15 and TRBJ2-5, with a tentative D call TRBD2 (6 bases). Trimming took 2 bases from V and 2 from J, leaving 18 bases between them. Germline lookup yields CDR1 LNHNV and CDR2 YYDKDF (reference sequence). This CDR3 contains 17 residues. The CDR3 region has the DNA TGTGCCACCAGCAGAAAAGCTTCCGCTAGCGCTCAAGAGACCCAGTACTTC. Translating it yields CATSRKASASAQETQYF. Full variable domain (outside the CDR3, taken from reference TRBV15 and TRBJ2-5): DAMVIQNPRYQVTQFGKPVTLSCSQTLNHNVMYWYQQKSSQAPKLLFHYYDKDFNNEADTPDNFQSRRPNTSFCFLDIRSPGLGDTAMYLCATSRKASASAQETQYFGPGTRLLVL.

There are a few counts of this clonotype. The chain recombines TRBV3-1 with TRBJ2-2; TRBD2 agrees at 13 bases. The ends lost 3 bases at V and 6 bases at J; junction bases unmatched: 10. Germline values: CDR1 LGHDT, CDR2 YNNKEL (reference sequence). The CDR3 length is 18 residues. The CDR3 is CASSHWSGTSGVPGELFF. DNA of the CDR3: TGTGCCAGCAGCCATTGGTCCGGGACTAGCGGGGTCCCCGGGGAGCTGTTTTTT.

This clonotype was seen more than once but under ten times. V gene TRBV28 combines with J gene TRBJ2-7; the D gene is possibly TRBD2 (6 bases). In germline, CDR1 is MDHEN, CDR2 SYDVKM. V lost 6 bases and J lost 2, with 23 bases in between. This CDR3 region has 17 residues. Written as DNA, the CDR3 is TGTGCCAGCAGCCCTTCAGGGTCGGAGGGCCGCCCCTACGAGCAGTACTTC. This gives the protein CASSPSGSEGRPYEQYF.

CDR3 DNA sequence: TGTGCCAGCAGCTTAGGAGCCGGGACAGGGACCTACGAGCAGTACTTC. This sequence encodes CASSLGAGTGTYEQYF. The chain has TRBV11-3 and TRBJ2-7, with 9 bases matching TRBD1. The V segment lost 1 base and the J segment 2 bases; nucleotides outside the gene matches: 6. This CDR3 comprises 16 residues. Germline values: CDR1 SGHNT, CDR2 YENEEA. The full variable domain, its missing parts supplied by reference TRBV11-3 and TRBJ2-7, is EAGVVQSPRYKIIEKKQPVAFWCNPISGHNTLYWYLQNLGQGPELLIRYENEEAVDDSQLPKDRFSAERLKGVDSTLKIQPAELGDSAVYLCASSLGAGTGTYEQYFGPGTRLTVT.

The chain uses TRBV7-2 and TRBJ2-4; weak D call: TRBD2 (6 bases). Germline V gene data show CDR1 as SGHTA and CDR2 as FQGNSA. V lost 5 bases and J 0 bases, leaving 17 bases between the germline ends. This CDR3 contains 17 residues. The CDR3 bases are TGTGCCAGCAGCCTGGACGGAGGGACCCGAGCCAAAAACATTCAGTACTTC. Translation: CASSLDGGTRAKNIQYF.

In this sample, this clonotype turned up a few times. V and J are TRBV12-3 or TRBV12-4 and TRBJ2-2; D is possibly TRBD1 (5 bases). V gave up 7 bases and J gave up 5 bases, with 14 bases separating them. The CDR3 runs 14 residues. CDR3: CASTPGQGTGELFF. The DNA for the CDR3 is TGTGCCAGCACCCCCGGTCAGGGTACCGGGGAGCTGTTTTTT.

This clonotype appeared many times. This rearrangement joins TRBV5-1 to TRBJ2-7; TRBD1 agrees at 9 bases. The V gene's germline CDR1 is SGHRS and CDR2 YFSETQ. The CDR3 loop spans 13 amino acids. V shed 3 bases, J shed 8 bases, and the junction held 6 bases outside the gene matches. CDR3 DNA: TGCGCCAGCAGCTGGGGACAGGGTGAGCAGCAGTACTTC. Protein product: CASSWGQGEQQYF.

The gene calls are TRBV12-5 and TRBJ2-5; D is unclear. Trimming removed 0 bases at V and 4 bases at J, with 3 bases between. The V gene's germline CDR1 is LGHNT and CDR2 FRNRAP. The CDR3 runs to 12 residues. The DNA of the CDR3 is TGTGCTAGTGGTTTGGTTCCAGAGACCCAGTACTTC. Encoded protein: CASGLVPETQYF. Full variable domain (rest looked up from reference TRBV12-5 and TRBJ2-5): DARVTQTPRHKVTEMGQEVTMRCQPILGHNTVFWYRQTMMQGLELLAYFRNRAPLDDSGMPKDRFSAEMPDATLATLKIQPSEPRDSAVYFCASGLVPETQYFGPGTRLLVL.

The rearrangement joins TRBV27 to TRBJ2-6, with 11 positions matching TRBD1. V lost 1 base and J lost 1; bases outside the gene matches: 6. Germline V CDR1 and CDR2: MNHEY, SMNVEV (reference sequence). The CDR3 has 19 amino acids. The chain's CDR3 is CASSLFSGTGGSGANVLTF. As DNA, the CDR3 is TGTGCCAGCAGTTTATTTTCCGGGACAGGGGGATCTGGGGCCAACGTCCTGACTTTC.

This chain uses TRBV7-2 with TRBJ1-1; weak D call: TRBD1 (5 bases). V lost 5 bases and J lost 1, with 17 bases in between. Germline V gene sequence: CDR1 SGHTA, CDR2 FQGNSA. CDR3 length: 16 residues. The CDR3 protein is CASSARGANWNTEAFF. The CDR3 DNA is TGTGCCAGCAGCGCGCGAGGGGCAAATTGGAACACTGAAGCTTTCTTT.